Only a few counts were recorded for the clone carrying this T cell receptor (beta chain). The antigen is unknown. Per the germline V gene, CDR1 is ENHRY and CDR2 is SYGVKD. There are 13 residues in the CDR3. V was shortened by 10 bases and J by 0 bases, with 10 bases between the two germline ends. The source of the sample is a study of OX40 agonist ivuxolimab in advanced cancers. Study-wide background: One hepatocellular carcinoma and a couple of cutaneous melanoma patients partially responded.

Only in-frame clones appear in the TCRdb table, and some are missing; sequencing was by immunoSEQ multiplex PCR. The sample has more than 100,000 clones; 90% to 95% are singletons. Study-wide results and caveats: At 0.1 to 3.0 mg/kg and by week 6, CD4+ and CD8+ T cells in the blood had expanded clonally. Certain nonresponders likewise exhibited a low normalized T-cell clonal expansion.

The chain links TRBV10-3 to TRBJ1-3; D gene ambiguous. Specimen: CD4+ or CD8+ T cells sorted from blood, collected in a trial of the OX40 agonist ivuxolimab. The TCR originated in an adult with an advanced solid tumor such as melanoma, head and neck, liver or kidney cancer. CDR3 protein: CASRESSGNTIYF. CDR3 DNA: TGTGCCAGCCGGGAGAGCTCTGGAAACACCATATATTTT.